This T cell receptor (beta chain) was sequenced during a study of shared clonotypes between healthy human individuals (dated by TCRdb to the early 2020s). In the study overall: The cohort comprised a couple of women and a few men aged 18 to 49 years. To estimate repertoire size and how much clonotype sharing occurs between individuals, the study deeply sequenced the blood TCR repertoires of about five healthy adults. Each donor's leukapheresis produced roughly between about 0.8 and 8.9 billion PBMCs. Per donor, three plates each were used for CD4 naive and CD4 memory, two for CD8 naive, and one for CD8 memory. Different laboratories and diverse techniques were used to prepare libraries and sequence TCR repertoires, to increase sequencing depth and limit assay-specific biases.

In its sample, this clone was seen once. It lacks a known antigen. Within one base of it there is no much larger clone, and no base qualities were kept. Donors were healthy HIV-negative adults with no recently reported acute infections or vaccinations. All donors were Caucasian adults living in Nashville, Tennessee, USA. CD4+ T cells were enriched through magnetic negative selection, after which naive cells were positively selected on CD45RA and the remaining negative fraction served as the memory subset. Blood was obtained by leukapheresis, after which PBMCs were separated by Ficoll-Histopaque density gradient centrifugation and cryopreserved in liquid nitrogen vapor phase. Analytical flow cytometry was used to check the purity and quantity of every magnetically sorted T cell population. From each sorted fraction, genomic DNA was isolated and quantified by UV absorbance on a Nanodrop 2000c. TCR CDR3 regions were amplified from genomic DNA by multiplex PCR using the deep immunoSEQ assay. Extracted genomic DNA from each cell subset was distributed evenly across all wells of several immunoSEQ 96-well plates, and each plate was treated as a replicate. For sorted subsets, roughly 190 ng of genomic DNA, equivalent to 25,000 to 35,000 T cell genomes, went into each replicate PCR. Purified libraries were measured with a Qubit 3.0 fluorometer, size-checked on a Bioanalyzer 2100, and measured again with the KAPA Library Quantification kit. Every immunoSEQ 96-well plate was sequenced on a separate single-read 150-cycle Illumina NextSeq 550 flow cell. As for the original processing: Because only junctional sequences without quality scores were contained in the immunoSEQ output, filtering matching that applied to full-length reads could not be performed. To assign V/J genes and CDR3, sequences were annotated against IMGT germline references using PyIR, a Python wrapper for IgBLAST v1.9. Reads were removed for weak V/J assignments (E-value above 1e-6), missing CDR3, stop codons, out-of-frame junctions, or ambiguous translated residues. A V3J clonotype was defined by an identical inferred V gene, J gene, and CDR3 amino acid sequence. To compute the percentage overlap between repertoires, the number of shared unique clonotypes was divided by the size of the smaller repertoire. Three approaches were used to assess repertoire richness: RTK rarefaction, the Chao1 estimator, and Recon v2.1 estimates of unobserved clonotypes. Generation probabilities were computed with OLGA for all TCRbeta clonotypes obtained by the gDNA method from a handful of donors. Imported from immuneACCESS, the table was reduced by TCRdb to in-frame sequences with V and J called. These copies leave out some clones; in studies compared against another copy, an unresolved V gene accounts for under half, and the cause of the remainder is not known. D and trimming come from the DNA, and the V and J calls and clone size come from that table. The sample data list 2 million to 2.5 million clones, and about 90% of these were observed just once. The ten largest clones take up more than 0.35% of the sample.

Results the study describes overall, beyond this receptor: Sampling was restricted to blood, and TCR repertoires in tissues likely differ from the TCR repertoires found in blood. Based on pairwise subsampling, the degree of clonotype sharing among donors was expected to be affected by sequencing depth. Clonotypes shared by all four sorted-subset donors showed higher generation probabilities than non-shared clonotypes. Because the study included a small number of donors, the genetic and exposure-history diversity represented was limited. Across several donors, about 4.5% of naive CD4, around 3.5% of naive CD8, 2.3% of memory CD4, and 0.4% of memory CD8 clonotypes were shared. Estimated clonotype richness was generally larger for naive than for memory subsets. Incomplete sequencing was indicated by rarefaction of sorted-subset datasets, despite the large sequencing depth.

The specimen sequenced was naive CD4+ T cells from PBMCs. The cell subset or site label corresponds to: CD45RA+ positively selected. The receptor comes from a man younger than 35 in good health. Some clones in this sample may be carry-over from other donors' samples.

The CDR3 here reads CSVEEWVAGISEQFF. The nucleotide sequence is TGCAGCGTTGAAGAGTGGGTAGCGGGAATCTCTGAGCAGTTCTTC. Rearrangement joined TRBV29-1 to TRBJ2-1; 8 of the junction bases match TRBD2. The germline V gene yields SQVTM for CDR1 and ANQGSEA for CDR2. Taken from cysteine to phenylalanine, the CDR3 has 15 residues. Only CDR3 DNA is held: 45 bases, read in frame from base 1. V and J are trimmed by 0 bases and 9 bases, and the gene matches miss 10 bases of the junction.